Detailed here is one TCR beta chain. Antigen specificity is unknown. The data belong to a study of blood T cells in healthy people across ages. A sample-barcoded 5' primer and a J-beta primer mix were used in a second PCR of roughly 6 to 11 cycles. Sequencing recovered at least 2.5 million CDR3-containing paired-end reads from each sample. TCRdb fed the 5' RACE reads into MiXCR, producing one record per CDR3 protein. The sample holds hundreds of thousands of distinct CDR3 sequences, around 21% seen once. Extractions gave at least 5.5 micrograms of total RNA per sample. Germline V CDR1 and CDR2: MDHEN, SYDVKM. This CDR3 has 15 residues. V shed 2 bases and J 6 bases; nucleotides not matched to a gene: 5. Study findings and constraints: Strong correlation existed between TCR beta diversity and naive T cell percentage.

V gene TRBV28 combines with J gene TRBJ1-5, with 9 bases fitting TRBD1. Sequenced input: blood. The receptor's source is a man between 70 and 80 years old in good health. This chain's CDR3 is CASSLGDREGQPQHF. The CDR3 nucleotides are TGTGCCAGCAGTTTAGGGGACAGGGAGGGTCAGCCCCAGCATTTT.